This T cell receptor (beta chain) was sequenced in a study of cytomegalovirus exposure and HLA in healthy donors. It was with 60 Vbeta and 13 Jbeta primers that the PCR ran. The repertoire was sequenced with immunoSEQ multiplex PCR; TCRdb's copy has only in-frame clones and lacks some. The table shows some 250,000 clones, with about four fifths occurring only once. The germline V gene encodes CDR1 SGDLS and CDR2 YYNGEE. The CDR3 loop spans 12 amino acids. V dropped 5 bases and J dropped 9 bases, with 12 bases sitting between them. The sequence was obtained from a woman aged 40 to 55 in good health and CMV-seropositive. Sample: PBMCs. The genes are TRBV9 and TRBJ2-1, with D tentatively TRBD2 (6 bases). The CDR3 region has the DNA TGTGCCAGCAGTGTTAGCGGAGCTGAGCAGTTCTTC. Translating it yields CASSVSGAEQFF.